A single sample is the source of the 22 T cell receptor beta chains below, sequenced in a study of a mutant IDH1 vaccine in newly diagnosed glioma. The time point here: baseline, week 1 (first vaccination visit). Treatment indicated: pre-vaccination baseline after standard-of-care therapy. TCRdb keeps only in-frame clones here, not all; method: immunoSEQ multiplex PCR. This table holds around 63,000 clones, around 90% found once. The starting material was PBMCs, obtained from a glioma patient treated with radiotherapy, temozolomide or both. Receptor source: a man aged 50 or older with glioma.

The V gene is TRBV13, the J gene TRBJ2-1; D might be TRBD2 (6 bases). The ends were cut back, 0 bases at V and 12 bases at J, with 9 bases in the middle. Germline V CDR1 and CDR2: PRHDT, FYEKMQ (reference sequence). CDR3 size: 12 residues. The CDR3 sequence: CASSLGPGVQFF. The DNA of the CDR3 is TGTGCCAGCAGCTTAGGCCCGGGGGTGCAGTTCTTC.

The CDR3 loop is CATSRDRLEEQYF. As DNA, the CDR3 is TGTGCCACCAGCAGAGATCGACTAGAAGAGCAGTACTTC. The chain has TRBV15 and TRBJ2-7; the D gene is possibly TRBD2 (6 bases). Trimming removed 0 bases from V and 7 bases from J, with 10 bases in between. Per the germline V gene, CDR1 is LNHNV and CDR2 is YYDKDF (reference sequence). This CDR3 region has 13 residues.

This sequence joins TRBV7-2 and TRBJ2-2; tentatively, D is TRBD1 or TRBD2 (6 bases each). In germline, CDR1 is SGHTA, CDR2 FQGNSA. Trimming took 6 bases from V and 3 from J, leaving 14 bases between them. This CDR3 comprises 15 residues. Here the CDR3 DNA reads TGTGCCAGCAGGGGGGGCAGGACCTACACCGGGGAGCTGTTTTTT. Translation gives CASRGGRTYTGELFF.

This chain joins TRBV28 and TRBJ2-7; TRBD1 matches at 7 bases. There are 13 residues in the CDR3. V lost 3 bases to trimming and J lost 2 bases; unmatched junction nucleotides: 1. Looked up from germline, CDR1 is MDHEN and CDR2 is SYDVKM. The CDR3 loop is CASSFQGAYEQYF. The DNA for the CDR3 is TGTGCCAGCAGTTTTCAGGGGGCCTACGAGCAGTACTTC.

The chain combines TRBV6-1 with TRBJ2-3; D not certain. Between the trimmed V and J ends, which lost 2 bases and 5 bases, there was a span of 11 bases. This CDR3 region has 14 residues. Germline V lookup: CDR1 MNHNS, CDR2 SASEGT. In nucleotides, the CDR3 is TGTGCCAGCAGTGAAATGGCAGGTCGAGATACGCAGTATTTT. Protein: CASSEMAGRDTQYF.

The chain is built from TRBV4-3 and TRBJ1-2; TRBD1 might be the D (5 bases). This CDR3 has 14 amino acids. V lost 5 bases to trimming and J lost 3 bases, with 13 bases between them. Germline assignment: CDR1 LGHNA and CDR2 YSLEER. CDR3 amino acids: CASSSGAGDYGYTF. The CDR3 nucleotides read TGCGCCAGCAGCTCCGGGGCCGGGGACTATGGCTACACCTTC.

The genes are TRBV9 and TRBJ1-2, with D hard to call. The CDR3 runs 11 residues. The V end lost 7 bases, the J end lost 2 bases, and 6 bases lay between the germline ends. Per the germline V gene, CDR1 is SGDLS and CDR2 is YYNGEE. The CDR3 region has the DNA TGTGCCAGCGGGCAGAACTATGGCTACACCTTC. Its protein is CASGQNYGYTF.

CDR3 residues: CASTLNTEAFF. CDR3 DNA: TGTGCCAGCACCCTGAACACTGAAGCTTTCTTT. The J gene is TRBJ1-1, the V gene TRBV28, with D hard to call. Germline loops: CDR1 MDHEN, CDR2 SYDVKM. V lost 7 bases to trimming and J lost 0 bases, with 3 bases between them. This CDR3 has 11 amino acids.

This rearrangement joins TRBV11-2 to TRBJ1-6; D call uncertain. This CDR3 contains 13 residues. The germline V gene encodes CDR1 SGHAT and CDR2 FQNNGV. V shed 0 bases and J shed 8 bases, with 5 bases lying between them. The CDR3 sequence is CASSLDSYSPLHF. Here the CDR3 DNA reads TGTGCCAGCAGCTTAGACAGTTATTCACCCCTCCACTTT.

The V call is TRBV15, the J call TRBJ1-1; D remains unclear. The CDR3 sequence is 13 residues long. Per germline, CDR1 LNHNV and CDR2 YYDKDF (reference sequence). The V end lost 8 bases, the J end lost 5 bases, and 15 bases lay between the germline ends. The CDR3 DNA reads TGTGCCACCCAAACGGGGTCTAGGACTGAAGCTTTCTTT. It yields the protein CATQTGSRTEAFF.

The rearrangement uses TRBV27 and TRBJ2-5; 10 positions agree with TRBD1. CDR3 length equals 14 residues. Trimming took 8 bases from V and 5 from J; bases not matched to a gene: 8. The germline V gene encodes CDR1 MNHEY and CDR2 SMNVEV (reference sequence). The CDR3 loop reads CASSFTDRGETQYF. CDR3 DNA sequence: TGTGCCAGCTCTTTCACGGACAGGGGGGAGACCCAGTACTTC.

The rearrangement links TRBV6-1 to TRBJ1-1; D possibly corresponds to TRBD1 (6 bases). This CDR3 is 17 amino acids long. The ends were cut back, 3 bases at V and 0 bases at J, with 17 bases in the middle. In germline, CDR1 is MNHNS, CDR2 SASEGT. The CDR3: CASSEEQGRWVNTEAFF. CDR3 in DNA: TGTGCCAGCAGTGAGGAACAGGGAAGGTGGGTGAACACTGAAGCTTTCTTT.

V and J are TRBV4-3 and TRBJ1-2; D ambiguous. CDR1 is LGHNA, CDR2 YSLEER, per germline. This CDR3 contains 13 residues. V gave up 4 bases and J gave up 2 bases, with 8 bases separating them. The DNA for the CDR3 is TGCGCCAGCAGCCTTCAGGCCAACTATGGCTACACCTTC. Protein: CASSLQANYGYTF.

V usage is TRBV7-9 and J usage is TRBJ2-7; D might be TRBD2 (5 bases). Trimming stripped 7 bases from V and 4 bases from J, with 14 bases between. This CDR3 has 13 amino acids. Germline V gene data show CDR1 as SEHNR and CDR2 as FQNEAQ (reference sequence). Here the CDR3 reads CASKASGAYEQYF. DNA for the CDR3: TGTGCCAGCAAAGCCAGCGGAGCTTACGAGCAGTACTTC.

This chain links TRBV7-2 with TRBJ1-1; D might be TRBD1 (6 bases). Germline V lookup: CDR1 SGHTA, CDR2 FQGNSA. The V end was cut by 4 bases, the J end by 5 bases, with 11 bases between. There are 13 residues in the CDR3. CDR3 nucleotides: TGTGCCAGCAGCTCAAACAGGGCAACTGAAGCTTTCTTT. Protein: CASSSNRATEAFF.

The rearrangement uses TRBV2 and TRBJ1-2, with D tentatively TRBD1 (5 bases). CDR1 SNHLY and CDR2 FYNNEI come from the germline V gene. This CDR3 contains 13 residues. Trimming left V 3 bases short and J 4 bases short, with 9 bases between. CDR3 coding DNA: TGTGCCAGCAGTGAGGGGACCTCCTATGGCTACACCTTC. This codes for CASSEGTSYGYTF.

V is TRBV6-5 and J is TRBJ2-3; the match to TRBD1 covers 9 bases. This CDR3 contains 15 residues. Germline V CDR1 and CDR2: MNHEY, SVGAGI. V dropped 5 bases and J dropped 4; count of bases not matched to a gene: 7. The CDR3 sequence is CASSPGQGRSDTQYF. The CDR3 DNA sequence: TGTGCCAGCAGTCCGGGACAGGGCCGATCAGATACGCAGTATTTT.

V and J are TRBV27 and TRBJ1-1; D remains unclear. The CDR3 sequence is 13 residues long. CDR1 is MNHEY, CDR2 SMNVEV, per germline (reference sequence). V dropped 8 bases and J dropped 0 bases, with 10 bases sitting between them. Written as DNA, the CDR3 is TGTGCCAGCCGGGCCAATTTGAACACTGAAGCTTTCTTT. This sequence encodes CASRANLNTEAFF.

The chain joins TRBV11-2 to TRBJ1-2; 7 bases match TRBD1. Unmatched junction bases numbered 4, after V lost 3 bases and J lost 3 bases. The CDR3 loop spans 14 amino acids. Germline V gene sequence: CDR1 SGHAT, CDR2 FQNNGV. Written as DNA, the CDR3 is TGTGCCAGCAGCTTGCGGACAGGACACTATGGCTACACCTTC. It is translated as CASSLRTGHYGYTF.

The genes are TRBV13 and TRBJ2-3; TRBD1 is a possible D gene (6 bases). V lost 3 bases and J lost 6, with 16 bases in between. Germline V lookup: CDR1 PRHDT, CDR2 FYEKMQ (reference sequence). The CDR3 is 15 amino acids. CDR3: CASSFRGVSVDTQYF. CDR3 DNA: TGTGCCAGCAGCTTCAGGGGAGTTAGTGTCGATACGCAGTATTTT.

The V gene is TRBV18, the J gene TRBJ1-1; D call uncertain. The germline V and J ends were trimmed by 3 bases and 6 bases, with 14 bases remaining between them. The CDR3 consists of 14 residues. CDR1 and CDR2 (germline): KGHSH, LQKENI. The CDR3: CASSPSPLVPEAFF. The CDR3 region has the DNA TGTGCCAGCTCACCTTCCCCGCTGGTCCCTGAAGCTTTCTTT.

The rearrangement links TRBV11-2 to TRBJ2-2; D remains ambiguous. Germline V lookup: CDR1 SGHAT, CDR2 FQNNGV. This CDR3 contains 13 residues. V lost 7 bases and J 6 bases, leaving 12 bases between the germline ends. The CDR3: CASTGSWSGELFF. Here the CDR3 DNA reads TGTGCCAGCACCGGATCGTGGTCCGGGGAGCTGTTTTTT.